This T cell receptor (beta chain) was captured by sequencing in a study of shared clonotypes between healthy human individuals (dated by TCRdb to 2018 to 2020). As for the study more broadly: The cohort comprised a couple of women and a few men aged 18 to 49 years. For each donor, CD4 naive and CD4 memory were each given three plates, CD8 naive was given two plates, and CD8 memory was given one plate. To increase sequencing depth and limit assay-specific biases, TCR repertoire library preparation and sequencing were carried out by different laboratories using diverse techniques. Blood TCR repertoires of about five healthy adults were deeply sequenced to estimate repertoire size and the extent of clonotype sharing between individuals. Between about 0.85 and 8.9 billion PBMCs per donor were obtained by leukapheresis. General study outcomes and caveats: Naive subsets generally had larger estimated clonotype richness than memory subsets did. Pairwise subsampling indicated that sequencing depth was expected to affect the degree of clonotype sharing among donors. Sampling was restricted to blood, and TCR repertoires in tissue are likely to differ from TCR repertoires in blood. The genetic and exposure-history diversity represented was limited by the small number of donors. Higher generation probabilities were observed for clonotypes shared by all four sorted-subset donors than for non-shared clonotypes. Approximately 5% of naive CD4, 3% to 3.5% of naive CD8, around 2.3% of memory CD4, and about 0.4% of memory CD8 clonotypes were shared across several donors. Incomplete sequencing was indicated by rarefaction of sorted-subset datasets, despite the large sequencing depth.

Using the deep immunoSEQ assay, multiplex PCR amplified TCR CDR3 regions from genomic DNA. Genomic DNA extracted from each cell subset was distributed evenly over all wells of several immunoSEQ 96-well plates, and each plate served as one replicate. Each replicate PCR for sorted subsets received about 210 ng genomic DNA, equal to roughly 30,000 T cell genomes. Purified libraries were measured with a Qubit 3.0 fluorometer, size-checked on a Bioanalyzer 2100, and measured again with the KAPA Library Quantification kit. Every immunoSEQ 96-well plate was sequenced on a dedicated single-read 150-cycle Illumina NextSeq 550 flow cell. As for how the authors treated the data: The immunoSEQ output contained only junctional sequences without quality scores, so filtering could not match that applied to full-length reads. To assign V/J genes and CDR3, sequences were annotated using PyIR, a Python wrapper for IgBLAST v1.9, with IMGT germline references. Reads were filtered out if the reads had weak V/J assignments (E-value above 1e-6), no CDR3, stop codons, out-of-frame junctions, or ambiguous translated residues. V3J clonotypes were defined by identical inferred V gene, J gene, and CDR3 amino acid sequence. To compute the percentage overlap between repertoires, the number of shared unique clonotypes was divided by the size of the smaller repertoire. Repertoire richness was assessed with RTK rarefaction, the Chao1 estimator, and Recon v2.1 estimates of unobserved clonotypes. Generation probabilities for all TCRbeta clonotypes obtained by the gDNA method from a few donors were computed using OLGA. Entries here come from immuneACCESS through TCRdb and include only in-frame sequences with V and J called. Some clones fail to appear in such tables; in the studies checked, an unresolved V gene covers under half of the shortfall, and the cause of the remainder is unknown. The V and J calls and clone size are taken from that table; D and trimming were inferred from the DNA. This sample is represented by 550,000 to 800,000 clones; around 67% of them were singletons. Of the sample, around 1.6% is held by the ten largest clones.

Worth noting for this clone: Its recognized antigen is unknown. There are no base qualities to consult, and no much larger clone falls within one base.

Donors were healthy HIV-negative adults with no recently reported acute infections or vaccinations. Every donor was a Caucasian adult residing in Nashville, Tennessee, USA. CD4+ T cells were enriched through magnetic negative selection, after which naive cells were positively selected on CD45RA and the remaining negative fraction served as the memory subset. Blood was obtained by leukapheresis, after which PBMCs were separated by Ficoll-Histopaque density gradient centrifugation and cryopreserved in liquid nitrogen vapor phase. Purity and quantity of every magnetically sorted T cell population were checked by analytical flow cytometry. Genomic DNA was isolated from each sorted fraction and quantified by UV absorbance on a Nanodrop 2000c. From a lookup of the germline V gene, CDR1 and CDR2 are MGHDK and SYGVNS. The CDR3 starts with the cysteine, ends with the phenylalanine, and has 14 residues. The read is trimmed to its CDR3 DNA, 42 bases read in frame from base 1. V is reduced by 8 bases and J by 1 base, leaving a spacing of 15 bases between them.

This TCR came from a woman aged 30 to 39 in good health. Sequenced sample: memory CD4+ T cells sorted from blood. Per the publication, the cell subset or site label means: CD45RA-negative fraction. The chain is assembled from TRBV25-1 and TRBJ2-7; the D segment might be TRBD1 or TRBD2, since each matches 6 bases. The base sequence is TGTGCCAGCGTCAAATGGGGGGCGTCCTACGAGCAGTACTTC. This codes for CASVKWGASYEQYF.